This TCR beta chain was sequenced for a study of Graves' ophthalmopathy and Graves' hyperthyroidism. As for the study in general: Ahead of any treatment, peripheral blood was obtained at the initial diagnosis.

There are many counts of this clonotype. What it binds is unknown. General study findings and limits: The model reached 70.59% sensitivity and about 72% specificity for predicting ophthalmopathy progression.

Trimming took off 7 bases at V and 5 bases at J, with 14 bases between the two ends. From germline, CDR1 is LNHDA and CDR2 SQIVND (reference sequence). This CDR3 is built from 13 residues. Amplifying from RNA transcripts, the study obtained TCR beta CDR3 regions. In the first round, RT-PCR was carried out with HTBI primers, and a multiplex PCR formed the second round. MiXCR was run by TCRdb on the multiplex PCR reads, yielding one entry per CDR3 protein. The data hold about half a million distinct CDR3 sequences, with under 15% observed a single time. The source of this sequence is a woman in her thirties with Graves' ophthalmopathy. Sequenced: blood. The chain uses TRBV19 and TRBJ2-5; weak D call: TRBD2 (6 bases). CDR3 nucleotide sequence: TGTGCCAGTACCAGTGCGGGGAGGGAGACCCAGTACTTC. Translating it yields CASTSAGRETQYF.